This TCR beta chain was profiled in a study of T cell repertoires in aging, cancer and after chemotherapy. TCR beta rearrangements were amplified from peripheral blood genomic DNA. Rearranged V-D-J TRB sequences were amplified with a mixed TRB-A/B primer pool. TCRdb passed the multiplex PCR reads through MiXCR, listing each CDR3 protein once. The sample shows about 9,400 distinct CDR3 sequences, around 40% of them seen only once. The CDR3 runs to 14 residues. Trimming left V 5 bases short and J 8 bases short, with 18 bases between. Germline V gene lookup returns CDR1 SGHAT and CDR2 FQNNGV. The V and J genes are TRBV11-2 and TRBJ1-2; a possible D gene is TRBD1 (6 bases). The origin of this receptor is a human donor in good health. Sequenced material: blood. CDR3 DNA sequence: TGTGCCAGCAGCCTTAGAAGCGGGGGGCAAGGCTACACCTTC. Protein: CASSLRSGGQGYTF.